The present T cell receptor (beta chain) was sequenced within a study of blood T cells in healthy people across ages. J gave up 11 bases and V 5 bases, and 14 bases lay outside the gene matches. Germline V lookup: CDR1 DFQATT, CDR2 SNEGSKA (reference sequence). CDR3 length: 13 residues. The amount of total RNA extracted per sample was at least 5.5 micrograms. Then a second PCR, running about 7 to 11 cycles, was carried out with a sample-barcoded 5' primer and a J-beta primer mix. A single record per CDR3 protein comes from TCRdb applying MiXCR to the 5' RACE reads. The sample has more than 750,000 distinct CDR3 sequences, 29% seen once; the top ten hold roughly a tenth. The same data also contributed to another study, on T cells of mothers and their children.

The J gene is TRBJ2-5, the V gene TRBV20-1; TRBD2 aligns across 7 bases. The sample comprised blood. This sequence was found in a woman in her thirties or forties in good health. The CDR3 reads CSAGGGGSREQYF. CDR3 sequence (DNA): TGCAGTGCTGGCGGCGGGGGATCGCGGGAGCAGTACTTC.